This T cell receptor beta chain appears in the sequencing data of a study of T-cell memory formation after mild COVID-19. V was pared by 6 bases and J by 6 bases, with 21 bases between. The CDR3 contains 16 residues. The germline gives CDR1 MNHNY, CDR2 SVGAGI (reference sequence). Amplification by 5'RACE using constant-segment primers produced TCR alpha and TCR beta cDNA libraries that carried sample barcodes and UMIs. Each CDR3 protein is one row after TCRdb ran MiXCR on the 5' RACE reads. Of over 250,000 distinct CDR3 sequences in the sample, approximately 16% are singletons; the top ten hold roughly 22%. The sample holds a few counts of this clonotype. Its cognate antigen is unknown. Overall study results and limits: Those CD4+ clones that contracted were mainly in CM and EM (CD8+ ones in EMRA). Clones that shrank (day 15 to 85) were balanced CD4/CD8, whereas later expanders leaned CD4+.

The chain links TRBV6-6 to TRBJ1-5, with D possibly being TRBD1 (6 bases). The source is a man aged 18 to 30 who had mild COVID-19 (a few samples of this study predate the infection). Cell type and time point are not known. The sample taken for sequencing was PBMCs or a T cell subset sorted from them (not recorded which). For the CDR3, the DNA is TGTGCCAGCAGGTGGGGCGAGGGGGGAATAGGTCAGCCCCAGCATTTT. It translates to CASRWGEGGIGQPQHF.